The 20 T cell receptor beta chains below come from one sample, sequenced in a study of PD-L1 blockade in urothelial cancer. The protocol was immunoSEQ multiplex PCR, while the TCRdb copy is restricted to in-frame clones and leaves out a portion. The table has some 35,000 clones, 82% seen once. Material: PBMCs, obtained around atezolizumab (anti-PD-L1) treatment. The receptors were sampled from a man between 60 and 75 years old with urothelial cancer.

The rearrangement links TRBV5-4 to TRBJ2-5, with D perhaps matching TRBD1 (6 bases). The CDR3 is made up of 16 amino acids. Germline V gene data show CDR1 as SGHNT and CDR2 as YYREEE (reference sequence). V lost 1 base and J 0 bases, leaving 13 bases between the germline ends. The CDR3: CASSLFRDKDQETQYF. The CDR3, as DNA: TGTGCCAGCAGCTTGTTCCGGGACAAGGACCAAGAGACCCAGTACTTC.

The V call is TRBV9, the J call TRBJ2-3, with 10 bases that match TRBD2. Germline loops: CDR1 SGDLS, CDR2 YYNGEE. This CDR3 contains 15 residues. Losses at the gene ends were 3 bases for V and 5 bases for J; bases not matched to a gene: 6. The DNA for the CDR3 is TGTGCCAGCAGCGACGAGCGGGGGGGTATAGATACGCAGTATTTT. It specifies CASSDERGGIDTQYF.

The chain is built from TRBV28 and TRBJ2-3; no firm D call. V was pared by 4 bases and J by 0 bases, with 8 bases between. Per germline, CDR1 MDHEN and CDR2 SYDVKM. The CDR3 loop spans 14 amino acids. Here the CDR3 reads CASSSMVSTDTQYF. Here the CDR3 DNA reads TGTGCCAGCAGTTCTATGGTGAGCACAGATACGCAGTATTTT.

This clone appeared a few times. The chain uses TRBV10-1 and TRBJ2-1, with 10 positions matching TRBD1. J was trimmed by 15 bases and V by 10 bases; bases with no gene match: 6. From germline, CDR1 is WNHNN and CDR2 SYGVQD (reference sequence). This CDR3 has 10 residues. CDR3 sequence: CAKRGDRGFF. The CDR3 DNA sequence: TGCGCCAAAAGGGGGGACAGGGGGTTCTTC.

This rearrangement joins TRBV13 to TRBJ2-1, with D maybe TRBD2 (5 bases). The CDR3 spans 16 residues. Trimming took 1 base from V and 0 from J, leaving 10 bases between them. The germline V gene encodes CDR1 PRHDT and CDR2 FYEKMQ (reference sequence). Written as DNA, the CDR3 is TGTGCCAGCAGCTTAGTACGGAGGAGCTCCTACAATGAGCAGTTCTTC. This codes for CASSLVRRSSYNEQFF.

The V call is TRBV4-1, the J call TRBJ1-5; perhaps TRBD1 as D (6 bases). The germline V gene has CDR1 MGHRA and CDR2 YSYEKL. V lost 1 base, J lost 9 bases, and 16 bases lay in between. The CDR3 covers 15 residues. CDR3 bases: TGCGCCAGCAGCCAAGTGTCTTGGGGGGGCTGGCCCCAGCATTTT. Translation gives CASSQVSWGGWPQHF.

The chain combines TRBV2 with TRBJ1-4; D is possibly TRBD1 (5 bases). This CDR3 has 14 amino acids. CDR1 and CDR2 from the germline V gene are SNHLY and FYNNEI. Deletions cut 7 bases from V and 8 bases from J, with 17 bases between. The CDR3 region is CASTLRQGREKLFF. CDR3 DNA: TGTGCCAGCACCCTAAGGCAGGGTCGGGAAAAACTGTTTTTT.

By frequency in the sample, this clone is medium-sized. This chain links TRBV19 with TRBJ1-6, with D perhaps matching TRBD1 (5 bases). V was clipped by 4 bases and J by 10 bases, with 8 bases between them. The CDR3 runs 12 residues. Germline-derived CDR1 and CDR2 are LNHDA and SQIVND (reference sequence). This CDR3 is CASSTGESPLHF. CDR3 coding DNA: TGTGCCAGTAGTACGGGGGAGTCACCCCTCCACTTT.

A word on this clone: Additional DNA sequences in this sample encode the identical CDR3. The rearrangement uses TRBV5-1 and TRBJ1-4; a weak D match, TRBD1 (5 bases). The CDR3 sequence is 14 residues long. CDR1 is SGHRS and CDR2 is YFSETQ in the germline V gene. With 3 bases removed from V and 5 bases from J, the gap between germline ends came to 11 bases. DNA for the CDR3: TGCGCCAGCAGCTCCGGCGGGGCAAATGAAAAACTGTTTTTT. Amino acid sequence: CASSSGGANEKLFF.

This clone was recorded once. One junction end does not reproduce the germline sequence, and a read error may be involved. V is TRBV10-3 and J is TRBJ1-3; D is unclear. Looked up from germline, CDR1 is ENHRY and CDR2 is SYGVKD. The CDR3 length is 11 residues. This CDR3 is CAISASMGLTF. DNA for the CDR3: TGTGCCATCAGTGCGTCTATGGGCCTCACTTTT.

The V gene is TRBV6-1, the J gene TRBJ1-3, with D possibly TRBD1 on 5 matching bases. Germline V gene data show CDR1 as MNHNS and CDR2 as SASEGT. The CDR3 has 13 amino acids. Trimming removed 5 bases from V and 6 bases from J, with 11 bases in between. The CDR3: CASSSDKANTIYF. The CDR3 DNA reads TGTGCCAGCAGTTCGGACAAGGCAAACACCATATATTTT.

V and J are TRBV30 and TRBJ2-5; 7 nucleotides line up with TRBD1. The CDR3 is made up of 15 amino acids. The germline V gene has CDR1 GTSNPN and CDR2 SVGIG (reference sequence). Trimming took 3 bases from V and 6 from J; bases not matched to a gene: 13. The CDR3, as DNA: TGTGCCTGGAGCGGACAGGCGCAACTCTATCAGACCCAGTACTTC. Its translation: CAWSGQAQLYQTQYF. Looking up the rest from reference TRBV30 and TRBJ2-5 gives the full variable domain: SQTIHQWPATLVQPVGSPLSLECTVEGTSNPNLYWYRQAAGRGLQLLFYSVGIGQISSEVPQNLSASRPQDRQFILSSKKLLLSDSGFYLCAWSGQAQLYQTQYFGPGTRLLVL.

The J gene is TRBJ2-3, the V gene TRBV11-2, with 7 positions matching TRBD2. CDR3 length: 14 amino acids. Losses at the gene ends were 1 base for V and 4 bases for J; bases not matched to a gene: 2. Germline loops: CDR1 SGHAT, CDR2 FQNNGV. This chain's CDR3 is CASSLVLASDTQYF. The CDR3 DNA reads as TGTGCCAGCAGCTTAGTACTAGCGTCAGATACGCAGTATTTT. The variable domain in full, with the rest retrieved from reference TRBV11-2 and TRBJ2-3, is EAGVAQSPRYKIIEKRQSVAFWCNPISGHATLYWYQQILGQGPKLLIQFQNNGVVDDSQLPKDRFSAERLKGVDSTLKIQPAKLEDSAVYLCASSLVLASDTQYFGPGTRLTVL.

The genes are TRBV7-2 and TRBJ1-1, with D perhaps TRBD1 (5 bases). The CDR3 covers 16 residues. V lost 0 bases to trimming and J lost 8 bases, with 19 bases between them. The germline V gene has CDR1 SGHTA and CDR2 FQGNSA. The CDR3 nucleotides are TGTGCCAGCAGCTTAGCGGGCGGGGGTAAGGGGAGGGAAGCTTTCTTT. Translation: CASSLAGGGKGREAFF.

The CDR3 spells CASSRTGASNEKLFF. The CDR3 DNA follows: TGTGCCAGCAGCCGGACAGGGGCCTCTAATGAAAAACTGTTTTTT. The rearrangement links TRBV28 to TRBJ1-4; 9 bases match TRBD1. The CDR3 has 15 residues. The J segment lost 3 bases and the V segment lost 6 bases, leaving 5 bases of the junction unmatched. Germline V gene sequence: CDR1 MDHEN, CDR2 SYDVKM.

CDR3 sequence (DNA): TGTGCCAGCAGCTTAGGGGGGGGCTCCTACAATGAGCAGTTCTTC. Translating it yields CASSLGGGSYNEQFF. J is TRBJ2-1 and V is TRBV5-4, with D perhaps TRBD2 (7 bases). The CDR3 loop spans 15 amino acids. Trimming pared 2 bases from V and 0 bases from J, leaving 9 bases between. The germline V gene has CDR1 SGHNT and CDR2 YYREEE (reference sequence).

The chain uses TRBV2 and TRBJ2-1, with 9 bases that match TRBD2. The V and J ends lost 3 bases and 8 bases, in that order; junction bases with no gene match: 2. The CDR3 extends over 13 amino acids. The V gene's germline CDR1 is SNHLY and CDR2 FYNNEI. In DNA form, the CDR3 reads TGTGCCAGCAGTGAGGGACTAGCAGATGAGCAGTTCTTC. Its protein product is CASSEGLADEQFF. The whole variable domain, filled in from reference TRBV2 and TRBJ2-1, reads EPEVTQTPSHQVTQMGQEVILRCVPISNHLYFYWYRQILGQKVEFLVSFYNNEISEKSEIFDDQFSVERPDGSNFTLKIRSTKLEDSAMYFCASSEGLADEQFFGPGTRLTVL.

The J gene is TRBJ1-1, the V gene TRBV27, with D unresolved. This CDR3 spans 14 amino acids. V was pared by 2 bases and J by 3 bases, with 10 bases between. Germline V gives CDR1 MNHEY, CDR2 SMNVEV (reference sequence). The CDR3 coding sequence is TGTGCCAGCAGTTTACAGGCCCGGTACACTGAAGCTTTCTTT. This translates into CASSLQARYTEAFF.

The chain recombines TRBV9 with TRBJ2-1; TRBD2 aligns across 11 bases. Germline values: CDR1 SGDLS, CDR2 YYNGEE. This CDR3 is 18 amino acids long. The ends lost 0 bases at V and 0 bases at J; junction bases unmatched: 5. The CDR3 DNA sequence: TGTGCCAGCAGCGTAGGGGTAGCGGGGGGGCGCTCCTACAATGAGCAGTTCTTC. Protein sequence: CASSVGVAGGRSYNEQFF. The whole variable domain, filled in from reference TRBV9 and TRBJ2-1, reads DSGVTQTPKHLITATGQRVTLRCSPRSGDLSVYWYQQSLDQGLQFLIQYYNGEERAKGNILERFSAQQFPDLHSELNLSSLELGDSALYFCASSVGVAGGRSYNEQFFGPGTRLTVL.

A single count supports this clone. The chain joins TRBV2 to TRBJ2-1; the match to TRBD2 covers 8 bases. Germline CDR1 is SNHLY and CDR2 is FYNNEI. Trimming cost V 6 bases and J 2 bases; bases outside gene matches: 9. There are 16 residues in the CDR3. DNA for the CDR3: TGTGCCAGCAGAGAACAAGCGGGGGCAACCTACAATGAGCAGTTCTTC. The encoded protein is CASREQAGATYNEQFF. Complete variable domain (other parts from reference TRBV2 and TRBJ2-1): EPEVTQTPSHQVTQMGQEVILRCVPISNHLYFYWYRQILGQKVEFLVSFYNNEISEKSEIFDDQFSVERPDGSNFTLKIRSTKLEDSAMYFCASREQAGATYNEQFFGPGTRLTVL.